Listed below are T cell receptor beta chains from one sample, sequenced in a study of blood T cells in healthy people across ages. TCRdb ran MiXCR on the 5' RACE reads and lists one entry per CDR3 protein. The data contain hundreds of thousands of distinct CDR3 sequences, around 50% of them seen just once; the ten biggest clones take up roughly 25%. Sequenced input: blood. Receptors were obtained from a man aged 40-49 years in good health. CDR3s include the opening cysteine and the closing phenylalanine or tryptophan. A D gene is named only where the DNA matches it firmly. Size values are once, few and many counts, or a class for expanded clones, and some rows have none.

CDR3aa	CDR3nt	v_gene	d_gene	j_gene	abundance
CASSPGTAPNEKLFF	TGTGCCAGCAGCCCAGGGACGGCGCCAAATGAAAAACTGTTTTTT	TRBV6-1	.	TRBJ1-4	.
CASSRVISSSNNEQFF	TGTGCCAGCAGCCGAGTCATTAGCAGCTCCAACAATGAGCAGTTCTTC	TRBV6-2/TRBV6-3	.	TRBJ2-1	few
CASSLAGTGYGEKLFF	TGCGCCAGCAGCTTGGCCGGGACAGGGTATGGTGAAAAACTGTTTTTT	TRBV5-1	TRBD1	TRBJ1-4	.
CSARALTSNQPQHF	TGCAGTGCTAGAGCACTGACTAGCAATCAGCCCCAGCATTTT	TRBV20-1	.	TRBJ1-5	.
CSVEGRVLQETQYF	TGCAGCGTTGAAGGGAGGGTCCTACAAGAGACCCAGTACTTC	TRBV29-1	.	TRBJ2-5	.
CASKMQGSSYEQYF	TGTGCCAGCAAAATGCAGGGAAGTTCCTACGAGCAGTACTTC	TRBV6-2/TRBV6-3	.	TRBJ2-7	.
CASSYGGTVGEKLFF	TGTGCCAGCAGCTATGGCGGGACAGTTGGGGAAAAACTGTTTTTT	TRBV7-2	TRBD1	TRBJ1-4	.
CASSGHYGYTF	TGTGCCAGCAGCGGTCACTATGGCTACACCTTC	TRBV9	.	TRBJ1-2	few
CASSRTDTYEQYF	TGTGCCAGCAGCCGAACGGACACCTACGAGCAGTACTTC	TRBV6-6	.	TRBJ2-7	.
CASSVTVGFDYTF	TGTGCCAGCAGCGTAACCGTGGGGTTTGACTACACCTTC	TRBV13	.	TRBJ1-2	.
CASSPSGTGIGQPQHF	TGTGCCAGCAGCCCGTCCGGGACAGGGATCGGACAGCCCCAGCATTTT	TRBV5-6	TRBD1	TRBJ1-5	.
CATQSVEDEQYF	TGTGCCACCCAAAGCGTGGAGGACGAGCAGTACTTC	TRBV10-3	.	TRBJ2-7	.
CASSPKMNTEAFF	TGTGCCAGCAGCCCAAAGATGAACACTGAAGCTTTCTTT	TRBV7-9	.	TRBJ1-1	few
CASSRQGASYGYTF	TGTGCCAGCAGTCGCCAGGGGGCTAGCTATGGCTACACCTTC	TRBV12-3/TRBV12-4	TRBD1	TRBJ1-2	few
CASSIGAGTGGLRNSPLHF	TGTGCCAGCAGTATCGGAGCCGGGACAGGGGGCTTGCGGAATTCACCCCTCCACTTT	TRBV28	TRBD1	TRBJ1-6	.
CASSLDGIGRETQYF	TGCGCCAGCAGCTTGGACGGAATAGGGCGAGAGACCCAGTACTTC	TRBV5-1	.	TRBJ2-5	few
CASSQGRYSNQPQHF	TGCGCCAGCAGCCAAGGTAGGTATAGCAATCAGCCCCAGCATTTT	TRBV4-3	.	TRBJ1-5	.
CSARASLGRGIYEQYF	TGCAGTGCTAGGGCCTCCCTCGGCAGGGGAATCTACGAGCAGTACTTC	TRBV20-1	.	TRBJ2-7	.
CASSFKWDGSYEQYF	TGTGCCAGCAGCTTTAAATGGGACGGTTCCTACGAGCAGTACTTC	TRBV5-5	.	TRBJ2-7	.
CASSQGRAGANVLTF	TGTGCCAGCAGCCAAGGACGGGCTGGGGCCAACGTCCTGACTTTC	TRBV4-2	.	TRBJ2-6	.
CASSDYRGTSGASYNEQYF	TGTGCCAGCAGCGACTATAGGGGGACTAGCGGTGCCTCCTACAATGAGCAGTACTTC	TRBV3-1	TRBD2	TRBJ2-5	.
CASSLDVQGGAGANVLTF	TGCGCCAGCAGCTTGGATGTTCAAGGGGGCGCTGGGGCCAACGTCCTGACTTTC	TRBV5-1	TRBD1	TRBJ2-6	.
CSARGESHSSYNEQFF	TGCAGTGCTAGAGGGGAGTCTCATAGCTCCTACAATGAGCAGTTCTTC	TRBV20-1	.	TRBJ2-1	few
CSAGMSTDTQSF	TGCAGTGCGGGGATGAGCACAGATACGCAGTCTTTT	TRBV20-1	.	TRBJ2-3	.
CASSLGNYEQYF	TGTGCCAGCAGCCTAGGGAACTACGAGCAGTACTTC	TRBV5-1	.	TRBJ2-7	many
CASSAKNIQYF	TGTGCCAGCAGTGCTAAAAACATTCAGTACTTC	TRBV25-1	.	TRBJ2-4	few
CASSAGTGAYNEQFF	TGCGCCAGCAGCGCCGGGACAGGGGCCTACAATGAGCAGTTCTTC	TRBV5-1	TRBD1	TRBJ2-1	.
CASSPGLAVAKNIQYF	TGCGCCAGCAGCCCGGGACTAGCGGTAGCCAAAAACATTCAGTACTTC	TRBV5-1	TRBD2	TRBJ2-4	.
CASSLETGGPGFYSNQPQHF	TGTGCCAGCAGCTTAGAGACAGGGGGGCCAGGGTTCTATAGCAATCAGCCCCAGCATTTT	TRBV7-2	TRBD1	TRBJ1-5	.
CSASSSQVNEQFF	TGCAGTGCTAGTTCTAGCCAGGTCAATGAGCAGTTCTTC	TRBV20-1	.	TRBJ2-1	.
CSARGLAGGRSSYEQYF	TGCAGTGCCCGGGGACTAGCGGGAGGGAGGAGCTCCTACGAGCAGTACTTC	TRBV20-1	TRBD2	TRBJ2-7	.
CASSQGYRDGDTEAFF	TGCGCCAGCAGCCAAGGGTACAGGGATGGGGACACTGAAGCTTTCTTT	TRBV4-3	.	TRBJ1-1	.
CASRRTDNTEAFF	TGTGCCAGCAGACGGACAGACAACACTGAAGCTTTCTTT	TRBV12-3/TRBV12-4	.	TRBJ1-1	.
CASGTSGRAQETQYF	TGTGCCAGCGGGACTAGCGGGAGGGCCCAAGAGACCCAGTACTTC	TRBV28	TRBD2	TRBJ2-5	.
CASSLNSGRARDEQFF	TGCGCCAGCAGCTTGAATAGCGGGAGGGCCAGGGATGAGCAGTTCTTC	TRBV5-1	TRBD2	TRBJ2-1	.
CAISESLGGGSNQPQHF	TGTGCCATCAGTGAGTCGCTTGGAGGGGGTAGCAATCAGCCCCAGCATTTT	TRBV10-3	.	TRBJ1-5	.
CSARDGTSGSETQYF	TGCAGTGCTAGAGATGGGACTAGCGGGAGTGAGACCCAGTACTTC	TRBV20-1	TRBD2	TRBJ2-5	.
CASSTGTSGSTTDTQYF	TGTGCCAGCAGCACCGGGACGAGCGGGAGTACGACAGATACGCAGTATTTT	TRBV9	TRBD2	TRBJ2-3	.
CASETGAGGPREQYF	TGTGCCAGCGAAACGGGGGCGGGAGGGCCCCGCGAGCAGTACTTC	TRBV7-9	TRBD2	TRBJ2-7	.
CASSFGTGLNGGELFF	TGTGCCAGCAGCTTCGGGACAGGGCTTAACGGCGGGGAGCTGTTTTTT	TRBV4-2	TRBD1	TRBJ2-2	.
CASRYPDRGIAGLNTGELFF	TGTGCCAGCAGATATCCGGACAGGGGGATAGCGGGACTGAACACCGGGGAGCTGTTTTTT	TRBV6-2/TRBV6-3	TRBD1	TRBJ2-2	.
CSARDTSETQYF	TGCAGTGCTAGAGATACTTCGGAGACCCAGTACTTC	TRBV20-1	.	TRBJ2-5	few
CASSQNTGGTNTYEQYF	TGTGCCAGCAGCCAGAACACGGGGGGTACGAATACCTACGAGCAGTACTTC	TRBV11-2	TRBD2	TRBJ2-7	.
CASSQDRGSTEAFF	TGTGCCAGCAGCCAAGATCGAGGCAGCACTGAAGCTTTCTTT	TRBV4-2	.	TRBJ1-1	.
CASSPRVQDNEQFF	TGCGCCAGCAGCCCCCGGGTCCAAGACAATGAGCAGTTCTTC	TRBV5-1	.	TRBJ2-1	.